This T cell receptor beta chain was observed in a study of T-cell memory formation after mild COVID-19. Study-level background: Largely, the TCR clusters proved donor specific. Study results and caveats: Among clones peaking at day 37 in the second wave, SARS-CoV-2 specificity remained unconfirmed. The pre-infection memory compartment contained some responding clones, suggesting cross-reactive memory joined.

The CDR3 has 18 residues. Trimming removed 3 bases from V and 1 base from J; junction bases left unmatched: 8. This clonotype showed up just a few times. Its antigen is not known. TCRdb fed the 5' RACE reads into MiXCR, producing one record per CDR3 protein. The data show 190,000 or so distinct CDR3 sequences, about 20% seen once. The rearrangement joins TRBV12-3 or TRBV12-4 to TRBJ2-3; 12 bases map to TRBD2. Sequences were obtained from PBMCs or a T cell subset sorted from them (not recorded which). This clonotype originated in an adult woman who had mild COVID-19 (a few samples of this study predate the infection). Cell type and time point are not known. The CDR3 DNA sequence: TGTGCCAGCAGTTTGTCTCTAGCGGGGGGGTGGGGCACAGATACGCAGTATTTT. This codes for CASSLSLAGGWGTDTQYF.